This T cell receptor (beta chain) was recovered during a study of shared clonotypes between healthy human individuals. Nashville, Tennessee was home to all donors, who were Caucasian adults. V lost 5 bases and J lost 13; bases outside the gene matches: 13. The germline V gene encodes CDR1 MNHEY and CDR2 SVGAGI. The CDR3 totals 14 residues. Here immunoSEQ multiplex PCR was the method, and the copy in TCRdb shows in-frame clones only, minus some. The sample shows roughly 1.5 million clones, 95% to 99% of them seen only once. The source is a man aged 25 to 40 in good health. The chain joins TRBV6-5 to TRBJ2-1; 8 nucleotides align to TRBD2. Sequencing was carried out using naive CD4+ T cells sorted from blood. Subset noted: CD45RA+ positively selected. In nucleotides, the CDR3 is TGTGCCAGCAGTCAAAATACCATTAGCGGGAAACAGTTCTTC. Translation: CASSQNTISGKQFF.